The subject of this entry is one TCR beta chain. Germline V CDR1 and CDR2: MGHDK, SYGVNS. This CDR3 spans 15 amino acids. The V segment lost 7 bases and the J segment 9 bases; nucleotides outside the gene matches: 11. This entry comes from a study of control samples from healthy donors and cancer patients. The table came from immunoSEQ multiplex PCR; TCRdb's copy has only in-frame clones and leaves some out. The table has 350,000 to 450,000 clones, 75% to 95% seen once. The TCR comes from a middle-aged man with head and neck cancer. The sample was PBMCs. V gene TRBV25-1 combines with J gene TRBJ2-1; 11 bases are shared with TRBD1. CDR3 DNA sequence: TGTGCCAGCACCCAGCGTGGACAGGGGGCTGGTGAGCAGTTCTTC. Translating gives CASTQRGQGAGEQFF.